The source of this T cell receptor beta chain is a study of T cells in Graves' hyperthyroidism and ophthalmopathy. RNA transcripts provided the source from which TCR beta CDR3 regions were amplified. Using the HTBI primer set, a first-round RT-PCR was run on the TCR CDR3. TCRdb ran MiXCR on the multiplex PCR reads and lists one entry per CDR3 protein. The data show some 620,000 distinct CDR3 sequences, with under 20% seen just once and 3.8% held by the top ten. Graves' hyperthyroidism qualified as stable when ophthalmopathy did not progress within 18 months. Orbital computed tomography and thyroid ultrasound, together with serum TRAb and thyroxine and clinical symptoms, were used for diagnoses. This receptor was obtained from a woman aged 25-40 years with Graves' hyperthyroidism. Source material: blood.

The CDR3 DNA reads TGTGCCAGCAGCTTAGTGGGGACCAGAGGAGGGGAGACCCAGTACTTC. This codes for CASSLVGTRGGETQYF. The rearrangement uses TRBV11-2 and TRBJ2-5; maybe TRBD2 (6 bases). The V gene lost 1 base and the J gene lost 5 bases, with 17 bases spanning the gap. The CDR3 covers 16 residues. Germline values: CDR1 SGHAT, CDR2 FQNNGV.